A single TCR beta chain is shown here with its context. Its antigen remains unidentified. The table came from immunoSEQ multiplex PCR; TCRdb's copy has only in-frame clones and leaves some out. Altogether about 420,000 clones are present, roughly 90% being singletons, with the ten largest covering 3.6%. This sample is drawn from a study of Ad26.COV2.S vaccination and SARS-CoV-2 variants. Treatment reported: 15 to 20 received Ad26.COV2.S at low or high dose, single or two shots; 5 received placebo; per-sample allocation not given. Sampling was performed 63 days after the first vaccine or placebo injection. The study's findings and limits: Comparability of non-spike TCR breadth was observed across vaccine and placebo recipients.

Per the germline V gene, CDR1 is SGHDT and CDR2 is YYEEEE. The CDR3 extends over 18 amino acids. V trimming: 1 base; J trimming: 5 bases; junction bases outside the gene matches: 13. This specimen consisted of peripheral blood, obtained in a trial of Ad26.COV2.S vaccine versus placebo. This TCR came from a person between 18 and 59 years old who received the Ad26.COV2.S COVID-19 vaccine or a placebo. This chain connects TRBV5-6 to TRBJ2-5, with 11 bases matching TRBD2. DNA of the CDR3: TGTGCCAGCAGCTTGTCTACTGGCGGTAGCGGGGGGGCTGAGACCCAGTACTTC. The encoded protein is CASSLSTGGSGGAETQYF.